Reported below is one T cell receptor beta chain. The antigen remains undetermined. The sample's treatment: around 19 received Ad26.COV2.S at low or high dose, single or two shots; about five received placebo; per-sample allocation not given. After the first vaccine or placebo injection, samples were drawn on day 63. An Ad26 vector carrying the Wuhan-strain SARS-CoV-2 spike served as the vaccine. The germline gives CDR1 ENHRY, CDR2 SYGVKD. This CDR3 region has 14 residues. Between the trimmed V and J ends, which lost 2 bases and 0 bases, there was a span of 4 bases. The sample originates from a study of Ad26.COV2.S vaccination and SARS-CoV-2 variants. Study conclusions and caveats: Reported post-vaccination CD8+ and CD4+ T cell responses to spike showed substantial breadth. Placebo recipients had lower spike-specific TCR breadth than vaccine recipients.

Measured with immunoSEQ multiplex PCR; TCRdb has only the in-frame clones, and not every one. The sample lists some 290,000 clones; roughly 86% were seen once. This rearrangement joins TRBV10-3 to TRBJ1-4; D gene uncertain. The sequences come from peripheral blood, collected in a trial of Ad26.COV2.S vaccine versus placebo. This TCR was recovered from a person aged 18 to 59 who received the Ad26.COV2.S COVID-19 vaccine or a placebo. The CDR3 protein is CAISEPATNEKLFF. In nucleotides, the CDR3 is TGTGCCATCAGTGAGCCTGCAACTAATGAAAAACTGTTTTTT.